A single sample gave rise to the 14 T cell receptor beta chains below, sequenced in a study of OX40 agonist ivuxolimab in advanced cancers. TCRdb's table, derived via immunoSEQ multiplex PCR, lists solely in-frame clones and lacks some. The sample carries about 90,000 clones, 70% to 90% recorded once. Sequences were derived from CD4+ or CD8+ T cells sorted from blood, sampled in a trial of the OX40 agonist ivuxolimab. The receptors shown here come from an adult with an advanced solid tumor such as melanoma, head and neck, liver or kidney cancer.

As concerns this clone: This is likely an artifact of a read error, given a far larger clone one base away. This chain's CDR3 is CASSQSGTDQPQHF. CDR3 in DNA: TGTGCCAGCAGCCAATCGGGGACAGATCAGCCCCAGCATTTT. The V gene is TRBV4-2, the J gene TRBJ1-5; 7 positions agree with TRBD1. This CDR3 has 14 amino acids. Per germline, CDR1 LGHNA and CDR2 YNFKEQ. Losses at the gene ends were 2 bases for V and 5 bases for J; bases not matched to a gene: 3.

This chain links TRBV6-5 with TRBJ2-7; tentatively, D is TRBD2 (5 bases). Germline V gives CDR1 MNHEY, CDR2 SVGAGI. The CDR3 has 14 residues. Trimming stripped 2 bases from V and 3 bases from J, with 11 bases between. CDR3 nucleotide sequence: TGTGCCAGCAGTTACAAGAGAGGGAACTACGAGCAGTACTTC. Amino acid sequence: CASSYKRGNYEQYF.

Many counts were recorded for this clone. The chain carries TRBV28 and TRBJ1-5, with 8 bases identical to TRBD1. V dropped 7 bases and J dropped 3; count of bases not matched to a gene: 8. Germline CDR1 and CDR2: MDHEN and SYDVKM. The CDR3 totals 15 residues. The CDR3 DNA is TGTGCCAGCATAGACAGGGGTCATGACAATCAGCCCCAGCATTTT. Amino acids: CASIDRGHDNQPQHF.

The chain uses TRBV5-1 and TRBJ1-1; tentatively, D is TRBD1 (5 bases). CDR3 length equals 17 residues. Germline V gives CDR1 SGHRS, CDR2 YFSETQ. Trimming shortened V by 0 bases and J by 0 bases, and 15 bases separated the two germline ends. The CDR3 spells CASSLAGGNRVNTEAFF. As DNA, the CDR3 is TGCGCCAGCAGCTTGGCCGGGGGTAATAGGGTGAACACTGAAGCTTTCTTT.

The V gene is TRBV6-5, the J gene TRBJ1-1; D is possibly TRBD1 (5 bases). The CDR3 length is 11 residues. The V end was cut by 6 bases, the J end by 5 bases, with 7 bases between. Germline CDR1 reads MNHEY; CDR2 reads SVGAGI. The CDR3 coding sequence is TGTGCCAGCAGCGCAGGGACTGAAGCTTTCTTT. Translation: CASSAGTEAFF.

V and J are TRBV30 and TRBJ2-6; 9 positions agree with TRBD2. Germline V gene sequence: CDR1 GTSNPN, CDR2 SVGIG (reference sequence). The trim removed 2 bases at V and 0 bases at J, leaving 8 bases unmatched. The CDR3 is 18 amino acids. In DNA form, the CDR3 reads TGTGCCTGGAGTACCTCTAGCGGGACCTACTCTGGGGCCAACGTCCTGACTTTC. Its translation is CAWSTSSGTYSGANVLTF.

V gene TRBV6-5 combines with J gene TRBJ1-3; D is ambiguous. The CDR3 spans 15 residues. The germline V gene has CDR1 MNHEY and CDR2 SVGAGI. Trimming took off 2 bases at V and 0 bases at J, with 8 bases between the two ends. The CDR3, as DNA: TGTGCCAGCAGTTACGGCCCAAGCTCTGGAAACACCATATATTTT. Translated, it gives CASSYGPSSGNTIYF.

V and J are TRBV28 and TRBJ2-7; TRBD1 matches at 9 bases. V gave up 1 base and J gave up 3 bases; unmatched junction bases: 7. The CDR3 contains 16 residues. Germline V gene data show CDR1 as MDHEN and CDR2 as SYDVKM. The chain's CDR3 is CASSLSPGQGYYEQYF. CDR3 DNA: TGTGCCAGCAGTTTATCTCCGGGACAGGGTTACTACGAGCAGTACTTC.

Comments on this clone: Other nucleotide sequences from this sample produce the same CDR3. The chain links TRBV15 to TRBJ2-7; TRBD1 or TRBD2 may be the D gene (5 bases each). This CDR3 has 15 residues. Germline CDR1 is LNHNV and CDR2 is YYDKDF (reference sequence). The V end lost 1 base, the J end lost 1 base, and 11 bases lay between the germline ends. The CDR3 region is CATSRVGTGSYEQYF. The DNA for the CDR3 is TGTGCCACCAGCAGAGTTGGGACGGGTTCCTACGAGCAGTACTTC.

This sequence joins TRBV6-1 and TRBJ2-7; tentative D call: TRBD2 (6 bases). Germline-derived CDR1 and CDR2 are MNHNS and SASEGT. CDR3 length equals 13 residues. V gave up 1 base and J gave up 2 bases, with 6 bases separating them. CDR3 amino acids: CASSEGGAYEQYF. The CDR3 coding sequence is TGTGCCAGCAGTGAAGGGGGGGCCTACGAGCAGTACTTC.

V gene TRBV7-9 combines with J gene TRBJ1-4; TRBD1 matches 12 bases. This CDR3 is built from 14 residues. The ends lost 0 bases at V and 11 bases at J; junction bases unmatched: 1. Per the germline V gene, CDR1 is SEHNR and CDR2 is FQNEAQ (reference sequence). CDR3 sequence: CASSLAGQGAKLFF. CDR3 nucleotide sequence: TGTGCCAGCAGCTTAGCGGGACAGGGGGCCAAACTGTTTTTT.

This clone came up once. The J gene is TRBJ2-7, the V gene TRBV27; 9 bases fit TRBD1. Per the germline V gene, CDR1 is MNHEY and CDR2 is SMNVEV (reference sequence). V was pared by 5 bases and J by 2 bases, with 10 bases of the junction left unmatched. The CDR3 has 16 amino acids. CDR3 nucleotide sequence: TGTGCCAGCAGTCCCCTCTCCGGGACAGGGCCCTACGAGCAGTACTTC. It encodes CASSPLSGTGPYEQYF.

The chain recombines TRBV29-1 with TRBJ2-1; D is tentatively TRBD1 or TRBD2 (5 bases each). The CDR3 runs to 16 residues. Per germline, CDR1 SQVTM and CDR2 ANQGSEA. Trimming pared 3 bases from V and 0 bases from J, leaving 15 bases between. CDR3 residues: CSVDGTDLSSYNEQFF. For the CDR3, the DNA is TGCAGCGTTGACGGGACGGACCTGAGCTCCTACAATGAGCAGTTCTTC.

This clone was recorded only once. The chain employs TRBV7-6 and TRBJ1-1; the D gene is possibly TRBD1 (6 bases). Trimming shortened V by 3 bases and J by 0 bases, and 11 bases separated the two germline ends. The germline V gene encodes CDR1 SGHVS and CDR2 FNYEAQ. The length of the CDR3 is 15 residues. In DNA, the CDR3 is TGTGCCAGCAGCTTCTCGACAGGTCTGAACACTGAAGCTTTCTTT. Translation gives CASSFSTGLNTEAFF.